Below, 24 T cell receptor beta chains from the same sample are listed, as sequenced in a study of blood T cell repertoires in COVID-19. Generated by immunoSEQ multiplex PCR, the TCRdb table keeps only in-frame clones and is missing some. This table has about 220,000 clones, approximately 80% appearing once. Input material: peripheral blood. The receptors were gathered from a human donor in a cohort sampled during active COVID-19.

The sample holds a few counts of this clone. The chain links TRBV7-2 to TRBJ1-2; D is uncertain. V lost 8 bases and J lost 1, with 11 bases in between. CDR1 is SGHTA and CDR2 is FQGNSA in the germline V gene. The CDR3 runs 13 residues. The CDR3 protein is CASGRTVNYGYTF. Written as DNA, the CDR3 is TGTGCCAGCGGCAGGACTGTTAACTATGGCTACACCTTC.

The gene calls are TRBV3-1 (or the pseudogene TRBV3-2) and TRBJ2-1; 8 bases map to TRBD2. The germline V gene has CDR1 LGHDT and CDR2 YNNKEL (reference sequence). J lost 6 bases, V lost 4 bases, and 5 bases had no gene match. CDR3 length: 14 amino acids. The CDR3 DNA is TGTGCCAGCAGCCCAGGGACTAGTCGCAATGAGCAGTTCTTC. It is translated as CASSPGTSRNEQFF.

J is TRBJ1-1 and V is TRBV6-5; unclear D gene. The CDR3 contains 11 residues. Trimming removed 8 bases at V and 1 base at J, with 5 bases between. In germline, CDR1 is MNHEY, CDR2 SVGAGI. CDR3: CASGRNTEAFF. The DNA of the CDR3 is TGTGCCAGCGGGAGGAACACTGAAGCTTTCTTT.

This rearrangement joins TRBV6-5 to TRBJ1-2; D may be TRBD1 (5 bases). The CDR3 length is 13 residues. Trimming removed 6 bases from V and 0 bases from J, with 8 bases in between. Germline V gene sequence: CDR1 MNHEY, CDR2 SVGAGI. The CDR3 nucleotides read TGTGCCAGCAGAACACAGGCTAACTATGGCTACACCTTC. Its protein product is CASRTQANYGYTF.

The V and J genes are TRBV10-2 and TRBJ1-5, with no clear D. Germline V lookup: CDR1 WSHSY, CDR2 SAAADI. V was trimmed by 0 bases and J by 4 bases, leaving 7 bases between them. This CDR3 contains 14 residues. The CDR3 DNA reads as TGCGCCAGCAGTGAGTCGGGCGGGAATCAGCCCCAGCATTTT. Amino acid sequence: CASSESGGNQPQHF.

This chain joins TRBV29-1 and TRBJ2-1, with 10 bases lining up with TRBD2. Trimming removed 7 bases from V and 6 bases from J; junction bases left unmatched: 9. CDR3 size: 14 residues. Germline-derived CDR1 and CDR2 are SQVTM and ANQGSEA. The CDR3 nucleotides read TGCAGCGCCAGGAGCGGGGGGGCCGTCAATGAGCAGTTCTTC. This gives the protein CSARSGGAVNEQFF.

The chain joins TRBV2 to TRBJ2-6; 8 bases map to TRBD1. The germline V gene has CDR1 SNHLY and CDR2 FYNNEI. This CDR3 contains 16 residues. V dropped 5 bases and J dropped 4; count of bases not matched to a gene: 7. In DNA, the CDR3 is TGTGCCAGCAGTCAGCAGGGGGCTTCGGGGGCCAACGTCCTGACTTTC. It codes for CASSQQGASGANVLTF.

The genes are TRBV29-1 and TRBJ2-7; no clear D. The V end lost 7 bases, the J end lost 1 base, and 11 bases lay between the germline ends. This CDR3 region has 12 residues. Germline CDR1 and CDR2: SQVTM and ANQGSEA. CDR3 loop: CSAETSSYEQYF. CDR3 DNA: TGCAGCGCTGAGACAAGTTCCTACGAGCAGTACTTC.

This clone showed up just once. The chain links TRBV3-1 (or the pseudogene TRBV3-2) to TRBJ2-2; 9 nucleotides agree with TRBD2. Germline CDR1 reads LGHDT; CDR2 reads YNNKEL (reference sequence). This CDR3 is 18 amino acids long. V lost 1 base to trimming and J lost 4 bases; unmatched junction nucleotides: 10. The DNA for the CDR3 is TGTGCCAGCAGCCAAGTCGGTTTGAGCGGGAGGAGCACCGGGGAGCTGTTTTTT. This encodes CASSQVGLSGRSTGELFF.

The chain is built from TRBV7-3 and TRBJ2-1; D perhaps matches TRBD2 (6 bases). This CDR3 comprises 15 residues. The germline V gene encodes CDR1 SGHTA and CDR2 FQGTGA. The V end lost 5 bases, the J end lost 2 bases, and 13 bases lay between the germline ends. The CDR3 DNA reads TGTGCCAGCAGCCCCAATGGGGGGACCTACAATGAGCAGTTCTTC. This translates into CASSPNGGTYNEQFF.

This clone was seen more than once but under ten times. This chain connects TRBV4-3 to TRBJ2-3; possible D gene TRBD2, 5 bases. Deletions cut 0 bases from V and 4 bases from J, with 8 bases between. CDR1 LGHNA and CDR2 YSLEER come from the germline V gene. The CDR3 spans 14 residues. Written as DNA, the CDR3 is TGCGCCAGCAGCCAAGATGGAGGAGCAGATACGCAGTATTTT. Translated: CASSQDGGADTQYF.

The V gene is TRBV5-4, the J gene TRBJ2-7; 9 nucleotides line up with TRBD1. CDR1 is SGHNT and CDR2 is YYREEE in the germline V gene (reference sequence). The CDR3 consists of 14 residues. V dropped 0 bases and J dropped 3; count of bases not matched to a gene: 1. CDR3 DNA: TGTGCCAGCAGCTTGGGACAGGGGGTCTACGAGCAGTACTTC. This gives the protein CASSLGQGVYEQYF.

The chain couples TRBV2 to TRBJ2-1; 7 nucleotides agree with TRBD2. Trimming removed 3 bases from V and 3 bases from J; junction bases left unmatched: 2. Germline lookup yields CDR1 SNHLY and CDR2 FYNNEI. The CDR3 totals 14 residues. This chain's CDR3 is CASSDPSGYNEQFF. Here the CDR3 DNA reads TGTGCCAGCAGTGATCCTAGCGGCTACAATGAGCAGTTCTTC.

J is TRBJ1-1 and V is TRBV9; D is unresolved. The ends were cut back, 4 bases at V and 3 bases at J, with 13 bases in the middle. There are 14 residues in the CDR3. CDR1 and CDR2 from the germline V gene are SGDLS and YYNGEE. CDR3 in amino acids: CASSLSPRYTEAFF. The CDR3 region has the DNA TGTGCCAGCAGCCTCAGTCCCAGGTACACTGAAGCTTTCTTT.

The CDR3 sequence: CATQSLAAPTDTQYF. The CDR3 nucleotides are TGTGCCACTCAATCTCTAGCGGCTCCCACAGATACGCAGTATTTT. The rearrangement uses TRBV24-1 and TRBJ2-3; TRBD2 matches at 7 bases. Trimming cost V 10 bases and J 2 bases; bases outside gene matches: 11. The CDR3 is 15 residues long. CDR1 is KGHDR and CDR2 is SFDVKD in the germline V gene.

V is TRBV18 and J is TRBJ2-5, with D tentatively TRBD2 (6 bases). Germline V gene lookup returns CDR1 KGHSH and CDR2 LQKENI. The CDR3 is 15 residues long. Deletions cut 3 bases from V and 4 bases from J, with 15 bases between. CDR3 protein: CASSPGGRRGETQYF. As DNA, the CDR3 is TGTGCCAGCTCACCGGGCGGACGGAGGGGAGAGACCCAGTACTTC.

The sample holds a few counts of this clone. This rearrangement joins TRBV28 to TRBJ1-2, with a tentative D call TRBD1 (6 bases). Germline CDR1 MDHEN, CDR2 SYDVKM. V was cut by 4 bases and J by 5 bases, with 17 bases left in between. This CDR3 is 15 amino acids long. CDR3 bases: TGTGCCAGCAGTTCCCATCAGACGGACAGATATGGCTACACCTTC. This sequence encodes CASSSHQTDRYGYTF.

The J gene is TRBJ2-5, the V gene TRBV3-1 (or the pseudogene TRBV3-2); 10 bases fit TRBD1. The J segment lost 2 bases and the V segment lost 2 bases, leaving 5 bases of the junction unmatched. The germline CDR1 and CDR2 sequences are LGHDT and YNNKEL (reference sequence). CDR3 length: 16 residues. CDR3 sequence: CASSQSGQGLQETQYF. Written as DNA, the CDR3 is TGTGCCAGCAGCCAATCGGGACAGGGGCTTCAAGAGACCCAGTACTTC.

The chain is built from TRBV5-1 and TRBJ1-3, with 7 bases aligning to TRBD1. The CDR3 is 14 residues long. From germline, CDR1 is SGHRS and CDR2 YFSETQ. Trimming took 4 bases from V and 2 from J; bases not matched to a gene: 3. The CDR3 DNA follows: TGCGCCAGCAGCACGGGACAGACTGGAAACACCATATATTTT. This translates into CASSTGQTGNTIYF.

CDR3 protein: CASSLGLGELFF. In nucleotides, the CDR3 is TGTGCCAGCTCACTGGGACTCGGGGAGCTGTTTTTT. This chain uses TRBV18 with TRBJ2-2, with a weak D call TRBD2 (6 bases). Germline CDR1 KGHSH, CDR2 LQKENI. V shed 4 bases and J shed 7 bases, with 7 bases lying between them. The CDR3 is made up of 12 amino acids.

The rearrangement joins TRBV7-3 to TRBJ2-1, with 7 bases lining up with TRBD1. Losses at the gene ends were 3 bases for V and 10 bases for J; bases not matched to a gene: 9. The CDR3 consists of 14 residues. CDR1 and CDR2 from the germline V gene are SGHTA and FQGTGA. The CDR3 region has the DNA TGTGCCAGCAGCTTGGGGACGACCAGGGGGGAGCAGTTCTTC. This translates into CASSLGTTRGEQFF.

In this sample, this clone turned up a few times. The CDR3: CASSSDPGLALQQYF. Here the CDR3 DNA reads TGCGCCAGCAGCTCTGACCCGGGACTAGCGTTACAGCAGTACTTC. The V and J genes are TRBV5-1 and TRBJ2-7, with TRBD2 matching 10 bases. V shed 3 bases, J shed 8 bases, and the junction held 11 bases outside the gene matches. The CDR3 is 15 amino acids. Germline assignment: CDR1 SGHRS and CDR2 YFSETQ.

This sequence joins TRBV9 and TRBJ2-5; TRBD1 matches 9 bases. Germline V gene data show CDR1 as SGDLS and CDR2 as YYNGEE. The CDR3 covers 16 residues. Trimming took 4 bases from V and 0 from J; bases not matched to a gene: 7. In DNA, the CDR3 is TGTGCCAGCAGCCCCCAGACAGGGGGTTACCAAGAGACCCAGTACTTC. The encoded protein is CASSPQTGGYQETQYF. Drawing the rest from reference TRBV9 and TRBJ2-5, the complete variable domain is DSGVTQTPKHLITATGQRVTLRCSPRSGDLSVYWYQQSLDQGLQFLIQYYNGEERAKGNILERFSAQQFPDLHSELNLSSLELGDSALYFCASSPQTGGYQETQYFGPGTRLLVL.

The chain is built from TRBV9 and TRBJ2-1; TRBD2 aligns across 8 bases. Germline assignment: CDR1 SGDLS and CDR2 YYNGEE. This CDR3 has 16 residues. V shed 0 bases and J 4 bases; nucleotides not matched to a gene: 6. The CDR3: CASSVAGAGGYNEQFF. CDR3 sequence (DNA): TGTGCCAGCAGCGTAGCTGGGGCGGGAGGATACAATGAGCAGTTCTTC.